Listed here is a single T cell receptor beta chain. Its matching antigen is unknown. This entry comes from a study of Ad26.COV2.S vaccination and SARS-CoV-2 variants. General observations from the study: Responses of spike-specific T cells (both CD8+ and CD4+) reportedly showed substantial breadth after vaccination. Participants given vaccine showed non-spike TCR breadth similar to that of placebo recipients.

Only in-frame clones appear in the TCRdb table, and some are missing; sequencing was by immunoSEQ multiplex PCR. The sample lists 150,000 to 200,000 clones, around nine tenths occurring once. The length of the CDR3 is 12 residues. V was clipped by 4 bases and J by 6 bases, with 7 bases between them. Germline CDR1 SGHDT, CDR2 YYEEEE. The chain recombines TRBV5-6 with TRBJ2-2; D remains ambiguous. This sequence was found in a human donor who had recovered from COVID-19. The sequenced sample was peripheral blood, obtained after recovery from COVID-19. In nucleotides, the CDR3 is TGTGCCAGCAGCGCCAGCCCCGGGGAGCTGTTTTTT. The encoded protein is CASSASPGELFF.